The T cell receptor beta chain described here comes from a study of T cells in localized non-small cell lung cancer. Data came from immunoSEQ multiplex PCR; TCRdb stores just in-frame clones and leaves some out. The sample records 23,000 or so clones, around 90% being singletons. In regard to this clone: Its antigen is not known.

Germline trimming cut 3 bases from V and 5 bases from J; bases unmatched to any gene: 9. This CDR3 spans 17 amino acids. CDR1 KGHSH and CDR2 LQKENI come from the germline V gene. Points from the study as a whole: Sequencing, confined to only one tumor region, leaves heterogeneity possible. Adjacent lung exhibited a median of about 57 among the 100 most abundant tumor clones. Longer overall survival was associated with a higher density of T cells in the blood.

This sequence originates from a man aged 40-75 years with stage I squamous cell lung carcinoma. The sample in question was peripheral blood, obtained before any cancer treatment. The genes are TRBV18 and TRBJ2-2; 10 nucleotides agree with TRBD1. The CDR3 DNA follows: TGTGCCAGCTCACCCCTCGGACAGGGGGGTACAACCGGGGAGCTGTTTTTT. Its protein is CASSPLGQGGTTGELFF.